This entry concerns a single TCR beta chain. Its antigen is unknown. The table came from immunoSEQ multiplex PCR; TCRdb's copy has only in-frame clones and leaves some out. The table has some 150,000 clones, 90% seen once. Between the trimmed V and J ends, which lost 4 bases and 1 base, there was a span of 7 bases. The CDR3 is made up of 13 amino acids. The entry originates in a study of T cell responses to AZD1222 COVID-19 vaccine. Points from the study as a whole: White British people made up most donors, females outnumbered males, and clonal diversity was possibly underestimated.

The V and J genes are TRBV12-3 or TRBV12-4 and TRBJ1-1; no firm D call. This material consisted of peripheral blood, taken 28 days after the second dose of the MenACWY control vaccine. This receptor was identified in an adult who received the MenACWY meningococcal vaccine as a control. This CDR3 reads CASSWGPNTEAFF. DNA for the CDR3: TGTGCCAGCAGTTGGGGTCCGAACACTGAAGCTTTCTTT.